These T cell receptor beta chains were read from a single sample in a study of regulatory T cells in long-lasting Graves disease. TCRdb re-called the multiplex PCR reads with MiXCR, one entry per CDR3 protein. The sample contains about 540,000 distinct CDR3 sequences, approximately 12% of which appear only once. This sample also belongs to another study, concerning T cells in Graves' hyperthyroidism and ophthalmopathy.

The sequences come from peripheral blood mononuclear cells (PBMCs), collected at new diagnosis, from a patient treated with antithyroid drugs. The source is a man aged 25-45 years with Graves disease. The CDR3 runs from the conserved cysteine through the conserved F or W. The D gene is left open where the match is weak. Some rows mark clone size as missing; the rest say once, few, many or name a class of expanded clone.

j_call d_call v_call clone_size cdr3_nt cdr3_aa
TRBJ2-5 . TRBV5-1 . TGCGCCAGCAGCTTGGTGGGGCGGCGGGAGACCCAGTACTTC CASSLVGRRETQYF
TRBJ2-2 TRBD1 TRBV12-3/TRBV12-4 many TGTGCCAGCAGCTGGGACAGGGACACCGGGGAGCTGTTTTTT CASSWDRDTGELFF
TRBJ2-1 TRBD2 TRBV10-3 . TGTGCCATCAGCGTAGCGGGAGAGGAGTTCTTC CAISVAGEEFF
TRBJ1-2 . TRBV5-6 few TGTGCCAGCAGCTATACCAGGGGAGGGTACTCTGGCTACACCTTC CASSYTRGGYSGYTF
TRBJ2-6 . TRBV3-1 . TGTGCCAGCAGCCAACCAAGGGTCTCTGGGGCCAACGTCCTGACTTTC CASSQPRVSGANVLTF
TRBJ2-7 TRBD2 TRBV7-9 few TGTGCCAGCAGCTCCCGGACTAGCGGGGTCTACGAGCAGTACTTC CASSSRTSGVYEQYF
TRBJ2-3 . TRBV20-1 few TGCAGTGCTAGACCATCCGGGCGGAATACGCAGTATTTT CSARPSGRNTQYF
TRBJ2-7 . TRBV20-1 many TGCAGTGCTAGAGGGCCGTCCGGCGAGCAGTACTTC CSARGPSGEQYF
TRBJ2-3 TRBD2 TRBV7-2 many TGTGCCAGCGGAGGACTAGCGGGAGTATTAGATACGCAGTATTTT CASGGLAGVLDTQYF
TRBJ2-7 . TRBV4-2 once TGTGCCAGCAGCCAAGATCTCGCGGGACCCTCCTACGAGCAGTACTTC CASSQDLAGPSYEQYF
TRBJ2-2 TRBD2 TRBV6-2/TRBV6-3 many TGTGCCAGCACCAGACTAGCGGGGGACACCGGGGAGCTGTTTTTT CASTRLAGDTGELFF
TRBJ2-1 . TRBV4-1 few TGCGCCAGCAGCCTAGCGGCTGGTAGGGATGAGCAGTTCTTC CASSLAAGRDEQFF
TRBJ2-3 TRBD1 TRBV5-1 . TGCGCCAGCAGCCCGCCGGGGAGAGGGGGCGGTGATACGCAGTATTTT CASSPPGRGGGDTQYF
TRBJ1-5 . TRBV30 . TGTGCCTGGAGAGGCCCGGGGGCGAGCAATCAGCCCCAGCATTTT CAWRGPGASNQPQHF
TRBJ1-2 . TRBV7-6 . TGTGCCAGCAGCTTAGACGGCAGTCCCTATGGCTACACCTTC CASSLDGSPYGYTF
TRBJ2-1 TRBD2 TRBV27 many TGTGCCAGCAGTCAGCTAGCGGGAGTTTACAATGAGCAGTTCTTC CASSQLAGVYNEQFF
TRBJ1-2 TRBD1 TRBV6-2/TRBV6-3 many TGTGCCAGCAGTCGAGAACAGGGGGCTAACTATGGCTACACCTTC CASSREQGANYGYTF
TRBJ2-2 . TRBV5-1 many TGCGCCAGCAGAACCTTGAGGGACGGGGAGCTGTTTTTT CASRTLRDGELFF
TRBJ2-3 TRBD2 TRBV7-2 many TGTGCCAGCAGCTTTCGGACTAGAAACGTAGATACGCAGTATTTT CASSFRTRNVDTQYF
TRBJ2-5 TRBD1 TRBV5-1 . TGCGCCAGCAGCTTCGGGACAGGGTATATGGAGACCCAGTACTTC CASSFGTGYMETQYF
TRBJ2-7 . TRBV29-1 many TGCAGCGTTGCGGGGGAAGGAGGCTACGAGCAGTACTTC CSVAGEGGYEQYF
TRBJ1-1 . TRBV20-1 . TGCAGTGCTAGAGGGACCCGGGGATCAGAAGCTTTCTTT CSARGTRGSEAFF